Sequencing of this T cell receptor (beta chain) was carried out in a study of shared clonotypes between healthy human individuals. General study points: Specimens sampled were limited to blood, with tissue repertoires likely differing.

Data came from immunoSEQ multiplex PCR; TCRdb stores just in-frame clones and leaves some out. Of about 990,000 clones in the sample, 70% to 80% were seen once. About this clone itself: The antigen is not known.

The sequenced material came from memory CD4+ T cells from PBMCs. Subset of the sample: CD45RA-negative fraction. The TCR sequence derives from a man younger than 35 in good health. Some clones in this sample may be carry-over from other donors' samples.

The DNA for the CDR3 is TGTGCCAGCAGTTTATTGTCGCCGACTGCCATTCAGTACTTC. Translating gives CASSLLSPTAIQYF. The chain links TRBV28 to TRBJ2-4, with D hard to call. V lost 1 base and J 9 bases, leaving 13 bases between the germline ends. From germline, CDR1 is MDHEN and CDR2 SYDVKM. There are 14 residues in the CDR3.